Detailed here is one T cell receptor beta chain. Its target is unknown. The data derive from a study of shared clonotypes between healthy human individuals. General study findings and limits: Generally, naive subsets came out with larger estimated richness than memory subsets.

CD4+ cells were split into CD45RA+ naive and CD45RA-negative memory subsets. Clones were read by immunoSEQ multiplex PCR, and TCRdb kept only the in-frame ones, dropping some. Of roughly 1,100,000 clones listed, about 80% are singletons. Per the germline V gene, CDR1 is LNHNV and CDR2 is YYDKDF (reference sequence). The CDR3 has 15 amino acids. With V trimmed by 0 bases and J by 7 bases, 5 bases remained unmatched. The J gene is TRBJ2-7, the V gene TRBV15; 11 nucleotides agree with TRBD1. The sample consisted of memory CD4+ T cells sorted from blood. Subset denoted: CD45RA-negative fraction. The receptor comes from a man between 18 and 35 years old in good health. The CDR3 loop reads CATSRDLGQGEEQYF. The DNA of the CDR3 is TGTGCCACCAGCAGAGATTTGGGACAGGGGGAGGAGCAGTACTTC.